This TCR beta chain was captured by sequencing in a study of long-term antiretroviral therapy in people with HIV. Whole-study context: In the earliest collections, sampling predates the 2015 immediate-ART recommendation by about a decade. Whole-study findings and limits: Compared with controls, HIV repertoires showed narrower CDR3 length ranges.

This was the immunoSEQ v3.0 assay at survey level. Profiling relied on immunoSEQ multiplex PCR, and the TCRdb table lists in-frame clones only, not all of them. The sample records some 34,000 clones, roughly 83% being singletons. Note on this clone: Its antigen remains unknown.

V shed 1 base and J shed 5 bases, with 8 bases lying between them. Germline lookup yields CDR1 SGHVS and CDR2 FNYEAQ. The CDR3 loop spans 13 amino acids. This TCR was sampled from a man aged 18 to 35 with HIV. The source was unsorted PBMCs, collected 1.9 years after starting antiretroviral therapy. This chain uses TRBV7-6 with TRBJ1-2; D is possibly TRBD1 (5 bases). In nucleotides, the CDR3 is TGTGCCAGCAGCTTAGGACAGCAGTATGGCTACACCTTC. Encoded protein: CASSLGQQYGYTF.